These T cell receptor beta chains were read from a single sample in a study of response to subunit inactivated influenza vaccine. TCRdb reprocessed the RT-PCR reads with MiXCR, giving one entry per CDR3 protein. The table lists approximately 530,000 distinct CDR3 sequences, 10% to 15% of them singletons. The source was PBMCs from blood, collected 35 to 45 days after vaccination. The receptors were gathered from a man aged 45-65 years who received an inactivated influenza vaccine. CDR3s include the opening cysteine and the closing phenylalanine or tryptophan. The D gene is left open where the match is weak. The size entry is marked missing in some rows and otherwise reads once, few, many or a size class.

size,J,V,D,CDR3,DNA
many,TRBJ2-6,TRBV6-5,NA,CASSYSYAGAYSGANVLTF,TGTGCCAGCAGTTACTCTTACGCGGGGGCCTACTCTGGGGCCAACGTCCTGACTTTC
NA,TRBJ1-1,TRBV29-1,NA,CSVENRLGSTNTEAFF,TGCAGCGTTGAAAATAGGTTGGGGAGCACGAACACTGAAGCTTTCTTT
few,TRBJ2-1,TRBV5-1,TRBD2,CASSLAAASGRGEQFF,TGCGCCAGCAGCTTGGCCGCGGCTAGCGGGAGAGGGGAGCAGTTCTTC
NA,TRBJ2-5,TRBV6-6,NA,CASSRGVLETQYF,TGTGCCAGCAGCCGGGGTGTTTTGGAGACCCAGTACTTC
NA,TRBJ2-3,TRBV6-5,TRBD2,CASSYPGTSELTDTQYF,TGTGCCAGCAGTTACCCCGGGACTAGCGAGTTGACAGATACGCAGTATTTT
NA,TRBJ2-7,TRBV24-1,NA,CATFRQPYEQYF,TGTGCCACCTTCAGACAGCCCTACGAGCAGTACTTC
NA,TRBJ2-5,TRBV10-1,NA,CASSESWAPQETQYF,TGCGCCAGCAGTGAGTCATGGGCGCCCCAAGAGACCCAGTACTTC
many,TRBJ1-2,TRBV12-3/TRBV12-4,NA,CASSFPSDANYGYTF,TGTGCCAGCAGTTTTCCTTCGGATGCTAACTATGGCTACACCTTC
many,TRBJ1-5,TRBV20-1,NA,CSAPGQPQHF,TGCAGTGCTCCGGGGCAGCCCCAGCATTTT
few,TRBJ2-7,TRBV5-1,NA,CASSGTNYEQYF,TGCGCCAGCAGCGGGACAAACTACGAGCAGTACTTC
few,TRBJ2-7,TRBV20-1,TRBD1,CSARLDRVELGEQYF,TGCAGTGCTAGATTGGACAGGGTTGAATTGGGCGAGCAGTACTTC
many,TRBJ2-7,TRBV20-1,NA,CSARDWNYEQYF,TGCAGTGCTAGAGATTGGAATTACGAGCAGTACTTC
many,TRBJ2-5,TRBV29-1,NA,CSAHQDTLAGTQYF,TGCAGCGCCCACCAGGACACCCTGGCTGGGACCCAGTACTTC
NA,TRBJ2-5,TRBV6-1,NA,CDSSWRWDKQETQYF,TGTGACAGCAGCTGGCGTTGGGACAAACAAGAGACCCAGTACTTC
few,TRBJ2-1,TRBV20-1,TRBD2,CSARVLAGDTTGYEQFF,TGCAGTGCTAGGGTACTAGCGGGAGATACAACAGGCTATGAGCAGTTCTTC
many,TRBJ2-5,TRBV11-2,TRBD1,CASSLERGRMETQYF,TGTGCCAGCAGCTTAGAAAGGGGGCGGATGGAGACCCAGTACTTC
few,TRBJ2-7,TRBV20-1,TRBD1,CSARGQGRSYEQYF,TGCAGTGCTCGGGGACAGGGACGATCCTACGAGCAGTACTTC
NA,TRBJ2-2,TRBV7-2,NA,CAVRGGSGTTNTGELFF,TGTGCCGTCAGGGGGGGCTCCGGGACTACGAACACCGGGGAGCTGTTTTTT
few,TRBJ2-1,TRBV21-1,NA,CASSKRNLGAYNEQFF,TGTGCCAGCAGCAAAAGGAACCTCGGTGCATACAATGAGCAGTTCTTC
few,TRBJ2-1,TRBV5-1,TRBD1,CASSLGGGLYEQFF,TGCGCCAGCAGCTTGGGAGGGGGCCTGTATGAGCAGTTCTTC
once,TRBJ1-2,TRBV15,NA,CATSRDGRRVYGYTF,TGTGCCACCAGCAGAGATGGGAGGCGGGTCTATGGCTACACCTTC
few,TRBJ2-7,TRBV6-5,TRBD2,CASSSLGTSGFSYEQYF,TGTGCCAGCAGTTCCCTTGGGACTAGCGGATTCTCCTACGAGCAGTACTTC